Included here is one T cell receptor (beta chain) sequence, with context. V was cut by 2 bases and J by 6 bases, with 11 bases left in between. Germline V lookup: CDR1 GTSNPN, CDR2 SVGIG (reference sequence). The CDR3 loop spans 12 amino acids. Using immunoSEQ multiplex PCR, the repertoire was profiled, and TCRdb retains in-frame clones only, with some absent. The data show roughly 200,000 clones, 91% seen once. This entry belongs to a study of control samples from healthy donors and cancer patients. Material: blood. This clonotype was obtained from a man younger than 40 in good health. The rearrangement uses TRBV30 and TRBJ2-7, with a possible D match to TRBD2 (5 bases). The DNA for the CDR3 is TGTGCCTGGAGTAAAACTAGGTTCGAGCAGTACTTC. It yields the protein CAWSKTRFEQYF.